The 28 T cell receptor beta chains in this list originate from one sample, sequenced in a study of cytomegalovirus exposure and HLA in healthy donors. Primers: 60 Vbeta forward and 13 Jbeta reverse. Data came from immunoSEQ multiplex PCR; TCRdb stores just in-frame clones and leaves some out. The sample includes about 78,000 clones, approximately 77% of them seen just once. Sequencing was carried out using PBMCs. These receptors were obtained from a woman in her thirties or forties in good health and CMV-seropositive.

The CDR3, as DNA: TGTGCCAGTCATCTTGACAGGGAGTGGCGAGGCTACACCTTC. Protein sequence: CASHLDREWRGYTF. The chain joins TRBV2 to TRBJ1-2; 7 bases fit TRBD1. Germline CDR1 and CDR2: SNHLY and FYNNEI. The CDR3 totals 14 residues. V lost 9 bases and J lost 8; bases outside the gene matches: 15.

This clone was seen more than once but under ten times. The chain uses TRBV5-6 and TRBJ1-5; tentative D call: TRBD1 (5 bases). The CDR3 loop spans 16 amino acids. V was trimmed by 4 bases and J by 7 bases, leaving 21 bases between them. Germline V CDR1 and CDR2: SGHDT, YYEEEE. CDR3 amino acids: CASSRGTGLFQQPQHF. DNA for the CDR3: TGTGCCAGCAGCAGGGGCACAGGCCTGTTTCAGCAGCCCCAGCATTTT. Based on the CDR3 plus reference TRBV5-6 and TRBJ1-5, the full variable domain is DAGVTQSPTHLIKTRGQQVTLRCSPKSGHDTVSWYQQALGQGPQFIFQYYEEEERQRGNFPDRFSGHQFPNYSSELNVNALLLGDSALYLCASSRGTGLFQQPQHFGDGTRLSIL.

This clone was picked up a small number of times. The chain has TRBV9 and TRBJ2-2; TRBD2 matches at 9 bases. This CDR3 has 17 amino acids. The V and J ends lost 0 bases and 1 base, in that order; junction bases with no gene match: 4. In germline, CDR1 is SGDLS, CDR2 YYNGEE. The CDR3: CASSVVAGARNTGELFF. CDR3 DNA: TGTGCCAGCAGCGTAGTAGCGGGGGCCCGGAACACCGGGGAGCTGTTTTTT. Drawing the rest from reference TRBV9 and TRBJ2-2, the complete variable domain is DSGVTQTPKHLITATGQRVTLRCSPRSGDLSVYWYQQSLDQGLQFLIQYYNGEERAKGNILERFSAQQFPDLHSELNLSSLELGDSALYFCASSVVAGARNTGELFFGEGSRLTVL.

By share, this clone ranks as medium-sized. This chain uses TRBV2 with TRBJ1-1, with 7 bases fitting TRBD1. J gave up 2 bases and V 7 bases, and 7 bases lay outside the gene matches. Germline loops: CDR1 SNHLY, CDR2 FYNNEI. CDR3 size: 14 residues. For the CDR3, the DNA is TGTGCCAGCACCGGACAGGAGATCAACACTGAAGCTTTCTTT. Encoded protein: CASTGQEINTEAFF.

The V gene is TRBV7-2, the J gene TRBJ2-5, with D possibly being TRBD1 (5 bases). The CDR3 loop spans 14 amino acids. The V gene's germline CDR1 is SGHTA and CDR2 FQGNSA. Trimming removed 3 bases from V and 1 base from J, with 9 bases in between. CDR3 sequence (DNA): TGTGCCAGCAGCTTTCAGGGCCCCCAAGAGACCCAGTACTTC. Protein product: CASSFQGPQETQYF. Looking up the rest from reference TRBV7-2 and TRBJ2-5 gives the full variable domain: GAGVSQSPSNKVTEKGKDVELRCDPISGHTALYWYRQSLGQGLEFLIYFQGNSAPDKSGLPSDRFSAERTGGSVSTLTIQRTQQEDSAVYLCASSFQGPQETQYFGPGTRLLVL.

The chain is built from TRBV29-1 and TRBJ2-6, with D perhaps matching TRBD1 (6 bases). V lost 5 bases and J lost 1, with 9 bases in between. CDR1 and CDR2 (germline): SQVTM, ANQGSEA. The CDR3 covers 14 residues. This CDR3 is CSVHTGSGANVLTF. DNA for the CDR3: TGCAGCGTTCATACAGGGTCTGGGGCCAACGTCCTGACTTTC.

The chain carries TRBV15 and TRBJ2-7; TRBD1 matches at 8 bases. CDR1 LNHNV and CDR2 YYDKDF come from the germline V gene (reference sequence). The CDR3 covers 15 residues. Germline trimming cut 1 base from V and 5 bases from J; bases unmatched to any gene: 7. The CDR3 region is CATSRGTGTLHEQYF. CDR3 sequence (DNA): TGTGCCACCAGCAGAGGGACAGGGACTCTCCACGAGCAGTACTTC.

The chain combines TRBV5-1 with TRBJ2-1; the D gene is possibly TRBD2 (5 bases). This CDR3 spans 15 amino acids. V lost 4 bases, J lost 4 bases, and 15 bases lay in between. The germline V gene encodes CDR1 SGHRS and CDR2 YFSETQ. This CDR3 reads CASSIGGTMYNEQFF. CDR3 DNA: TGCGCCAGCAGCATTGGAGGCACTATGTACAATGAGCAGTTCTTC. The full variable domain, its missing parts supplied by reference TRBV5-1 and TRBJ2-1, is KAGVTQTPRYLIKTRGQQVTLSCSPISGHRSVSWYQQTPGQGLQFLFEYFSETQRNKGNFPGRFSGRQFSNSRSEMNVSTLELGDSALYLCASSIGGTMYNEQFFGPGTRLTVL.

This chain uses TRBV4-1 with TRBJ1-2, with D hard to call. The CDR3 totals 15 residues. Germline CDR1 MGHRA, CDR2 YSYEKL. The V end was cut by 2 bases, the J end by 8 bases, with 18 bases between. CDR3 sequence: CASSQPGVVYRGYTF. CDR3 nucleotides: TGCGCCAGCAGCCAACCGGGAGTAGTTTACAGAGGCTACACCTTC.

This chain connects TRBV7-3 to TRBJ1-2; a possible D gene is TRBD1 (6 bases). The CDR3 extends over 13 amino acids. Trimming pared 5 bases from V and 4 bases from J, leaving 11 bases between. Germline values: CDR1 SGHTA, CDR2 FQGTGA. CDR3 residues: CASSHTGFYGYTF. The CDR3 DNA reads TGTGCCAGCAGCCACACAGGGTTCTATGGCTACACCTTC.

The chain is built from TRBV7-2 and TRBJ1-1; D is ambiguous. Trimming shortened V by 1 base and J by 1 base, and 4 bases separated the two germline ends. The CDR3 contains 13 residues. Germline lookup yields CDR1 SGHTA and CDR2 FQGNSA. The CDR3 is CASSLDQNTEAFF. Here the CDR3 DNA reads TGTGCCAGCAGCTTAGATCAGAACACTGAAGCTTTCTTT.

This rearrangement joins TRBV11-2 to TRBJ2-1; 11 bases are shared with TRBD2. The CDR3 runs 17 residues. With V trimmed by 4 bases and J by 5 bases, 10 bases remained unmatched. Germline loops: CDR1 SGHAT, CDR2 FQNNGV. CDR3 bases: TGTGCCAGCAGCTCCCAGAATAGCGGGAGGGGGAACAATGAGCAGTTCTTC. Protein sequence: CASSSQNSGRGNNEQFF.

CDR3 nucleotide sequence: TGTGCCAGCAGTATCGGGGGCTATGGCTACACCTTC. The encoded protein is CASSIGGYGYTF. The chain recombines TRBV6-1 with TRBJ1-2; D possibly corresponds to TRBD1 (5 bases). The CDR3 length is 12 residues. V shed 5 bases and J shed 4 bases, with 8 bases lying between them. Germline CDR1 and CDR2: MNHNS and SASEGT.

The chain employs TRBV18 and TRBJ2-5; a weak D match, TRBD1 (6 bases). CDR1 and CDR2 (germline): KGHSH, LQKENI. Trimming removed 5 bases from V and 1 base from J, with 11 bases in between. The CDR3 is 14 amino acids. CDR3 bases: TGTGCCAGCTCAACCACAGGGACCCAAGAGACCCAGTACTTC. Translating gives CASSTTGTQETQYF.

The J gene is TRBJ1-1, the V gene TRBV28; D is ambiguous. Germline V gives CDR1 MDHEN, CDR2 SYDVKM. V was cut by 1 base and J by 7 bases, with 4 bases left in between. This CDR3 contains 11 residues. This chain's CDR3 is CASSLSFEAFF. CDR3 nucleotides: TGTGCCAGCAGTTTATCATTTGAAGCTTTCTTT. Drawing the rest from reference TRBV28 and TRBJ1-1, the complete variable domain is DVKVTQSSRYLVKRTGEKVFLECVQDMDHENMFWYRQDPGLGLRLIYFSYDVKMKEKGDIPEGYSVSREKKERFSLILESASTNQTSMYLCASSLSFEAFFGQGTRLTVV.

The J gene is TRBJ2-7, the V gene TRBV7-9; maybe TRBD1 (5 bases). Germline CDR1 SEHNR, CDR2 FQNEAQ (reference sequence). The CDR3 totals 14 residues. V was pared by 0 bases and J by 3 bases, with 9 bases between. CDR3 in DNA: TGTGCCAGCAGCTTAGCCGCAGGGATCTACGAGCAGTACTTC. Its translation is CASSLAAGIYEQYF.

V usage is TRBV2 and J usage is TRBJ1-1; weak D call: TRBD1 (5 bases). CDR1 and CDR2 (germline): SNHLY, FYNNEI. The CDR3 has 15 residues. V gave up 1 base and J gave up 2 bases, with 11 bases separating them. In DNA, the CDR3 is TGTGCCAGCAGTGAAGGGGTCAGGGCAAACACTGAAGCTTTCTTT. It is translated as CASSEGVRANTEAFF.

The chain employs TRBV27 and TRBJ1-1; D is undetermined. V lost 0 bases and J 0 bases, leaving 8 bases between the germline ends. The germline V gene has CDR1 MNHEY and CDR2 SMNVEV (reference sequence). The CDR3 runs 15 residues. The CDR3 bases are TGTGCCAGCAGTTTATCACCCGGGGTGAACACTGAAGCTTTCTTT. Translation: CASSLSPGVNTEAFF.

The chain links TRBV6-1 to TRBJ2-1, with D perhaps TRBD1 (6 bases). Deletions cut 10 bases from V and 1 base from J, with 11 bases between. Germline CDR1 reads MNHNS; CDR2 reads SASEGT. There are 13 residues in the CDR3. The CDR3 protein is CATLGQSYNEQFF. CDR3 in DNA: TGTGCCACCCTAGGACAGTCCTACAATGAGCAGTTCTTC.

The V call is TRBV30, the J call TRBJ2-7, with TRBD1 as a possible D gene (5 bases). CDR1 and CDR2 (germline): GTSNPN, SVGIG (reference sequence). V gave up 4 bases and J gave up 6 bases, with 10 bases separating them. CDR3 length: 11 amino acids. CDR3 DNA: TGTGCCTGGAACCAGGGTTGCGAGCAGTACTTC. Its protein is CAWNQGCEQYF.

The rearrangement joins TRBV25-1 to TRBJ2-1, with TRBD2 matching over 13 bases. J was trimmed by 6 bases and V by 4 bases; bases with no gene match: 6. The CDR3 sequence is 16 residues long. Germline V gene sequence: CDR1 MGHDK, CDR2 SYGVNS. CDR3 bases: TGTGCCAGCAGTGGCGGACTAGCGGGAGTAGGCAATGAGCAGTTCTTC. It encodes CASSGGLAGVGNEQFF.

The chain has TRBV29-1 and TRBJ2-5; 10 bases fit TRBD2. With 3 bases clipped from V and 5 bases from J, the junction kept 9 bases outside the gene matches. Germline CDR1 is SQVTM and CDR2 is ANQGSEA. This CDR3 is 15 amino acids long. DNA for the CDR3: TGCAGCGTTGATGAGTTAGCGGGGGGCCGGGAGACCCAGTACTTC. It translates to CSVDELAGGRETQYF.

The CDR3 DNA reads as TGTGCCAGCAGTTTTCGTAACAGGGCTGGGGCCAACGTCCTGACTTTC. Its protein product is CASSFRNRAGANVLTF. The chain carries TRBV28 and TRBJ2-6, with D perhaps TRBD1 (6 bases). This CDR3 is 16 amino acids long. V lost 3 bases to trimming and J lost 2 bases, with 11 bases between them. Germline CDR1 and CDR2: MDHEN and SYDVKM.

V and J are TRBV11-2 and TRBJ1-2; D is ambiguous. V was clipped by 5 bases and J by 0 bases, with 7 bases between them. The germline CDR1 and CDR2 sequences are SGHAT and FQNNGV. The CDR3 contains 13 residues. DNA of the CDR3: TGTGCCAGCAGCACCACAACTAACTATGGCTACACCTTC. The encoded protein is CASSTTTNYGYTF.

The chain employs TRBV2 and TRBJ1-2, with a weak D call TRBD1 (6 bases). The CDR3 is made up of 16 amino acids. Trimming stripped 6 bases from V and 2 bases from J, with 19 bases between. Germline CDR1 is SNHLY and CDR2 is FYNNEI. The CDR3 nucleotides read TGTGCCAGCAGAGGGGGTACGGTTGACGCGAACTATGGCTACACCTTC. This gives the protein CASRGGTVDANYGYTF.

The chain carries TRBV6-1 and TRBJ2-5, with 9 bases identical to TRBD1. J lost 5 bases, V lost 3 bases, and 7 bases had no gene match. CDR3 length equals 15 residues. Germline CDR1 and CDR2: MNHNS and SASEGT. The CDR3 sequence is CASSDFGTGWETQYF. The CDR3 nucleotides are TGTGCCAGCAGTGACTTTGGGACAGGGTGGGAGACCCAGTACTTC.

The chain carries TRBV5-1 and TRBJ1-1; D remains unclear. The V end lost 0 bases, the J end lost 1 base, and 13 bases lay between the germline ends. This CDR3 comprises 16 residues. The germline gives CDR1 SGHRS, CDR2 YFSETQ. DNA of the CDR3: TGCGCCAGCAGCTTGGGTTACACCCGCCCGAACACTGAAGCTTTCTTT. Its translation is CASSLGYTRPNTEAFF.

The rearrangement links TRBV29-1 to TRBJ2-2; 9 positions agree with TRBD2. CDR1 and CDR2 from the germline V gene are SQVTM and ANQGSEA. The CDR3 consists of 14 residues. V lost 6 bases to trimming and J lost 5 bases; unmatched junction nucleotides: 7. This chain's CDR3 is CSVKAGGQTGELFF. The CDR3 region has the DNA TGCAGCGTAAAGGCGGGAGGGCAGACCGGGGAGCTGTTTTTT.